This passage covers 2 T cell receptor beta chains from one sample sequenced in a study of blood T cell repertoires in COVID-19. Clones were sequenced by immunoSEQ multiplex PCR, and TCRdb holds only the in-frame ones, with some missing. In the table there are about 270,000 clones, 88% of which are singletons. Sequencing was carried out using PBMCs or T cells enriched from blood (not recorded which). Receptors were obtained from a woman aged 55-75 years in a cohort exposed to, infected with or recovered from COVID-19 (not recorded which).

The CDR3 DNA sequence: TGTGCCAGCAGCCCAATCAAGGGGGGGCAAAAGCAGTTCTTC. This gives the protein CASSPIKGGQKQFF. The rearrangement uses TRBV11-2 and TRBJ2-1, with a weak D call TRBD2 (7 bases). The CDR3 extends over 14 amino acids. Germline CDR1 reads SGHAT; CDR2 reads FQNNGV. V lost 5 bases and J lost 11, with 19 bases in between.

This chain links TRBV19 with TRBJ2-3; perhaps TRBD2 as D (6 bases). There are 16 residues in the CDR3. With 5 bases removed from V and 0 bases from J, the gap between germline ends came to 15 bases. The germline gives CDR1 LNHDA, CDR2 SQIVND (reference sequence). CDR3 DNA: TGTGCCAGTAGTCAGTCTAGCGCCACTAGCACAGATACGCAGTATTTT. Its protein product is CASSQSSATSTDTQYF. Looking up the rest from reference TRBV19 and TRBJ2-3 gives the full variable domain: DGGITQSPKYLFRKEGQNVTLSCEQNLNHDAMYWYRQDPGQGLRLIYYSQIVNDFQKGDIAEGYSVSREKKESFPLTVTSAQKNPTAFYLCASSQSSATSTDTQYFGPGTRLTVL.